This TCR beta chain comes out of a study of blood T cells in healthy people across ages. The study's findings and limits: Per million T cells, TCR beta diversity dropped roughly linearly as age increased.

V dropped 5 bases and J dropped 7; count of bases not matched to a gene: 14. This CDR3 has 15 residues. This clonotype was detected only a few times. The antigen remains unidentified. Combining a sample-barcoded 5' primer with a J-beta primer mix, a second PCR ran for roughly 6 to 11 cycles. Each CDR3 protein is one row after TCRdb ran MiXCR on the 5' RACE reads. This table has hundreds of thousands of distinct CDR3 sequences, roughly 40% appearing once. This rearrangement joins TRBV12-3 or TRBV12-4 to TRBJ2-7; 7 nucleotides agree with TRBD1. The sequence came from a man between 18 and 35 years old in good health. The specimen was blood. CDR3 residues: CASSRQATGYNEQYF. The CDR3 nucleotides are TGTGCCAGCAGTCGCCAGGCGACAGGGTACAATGAGCAGTACTTC.